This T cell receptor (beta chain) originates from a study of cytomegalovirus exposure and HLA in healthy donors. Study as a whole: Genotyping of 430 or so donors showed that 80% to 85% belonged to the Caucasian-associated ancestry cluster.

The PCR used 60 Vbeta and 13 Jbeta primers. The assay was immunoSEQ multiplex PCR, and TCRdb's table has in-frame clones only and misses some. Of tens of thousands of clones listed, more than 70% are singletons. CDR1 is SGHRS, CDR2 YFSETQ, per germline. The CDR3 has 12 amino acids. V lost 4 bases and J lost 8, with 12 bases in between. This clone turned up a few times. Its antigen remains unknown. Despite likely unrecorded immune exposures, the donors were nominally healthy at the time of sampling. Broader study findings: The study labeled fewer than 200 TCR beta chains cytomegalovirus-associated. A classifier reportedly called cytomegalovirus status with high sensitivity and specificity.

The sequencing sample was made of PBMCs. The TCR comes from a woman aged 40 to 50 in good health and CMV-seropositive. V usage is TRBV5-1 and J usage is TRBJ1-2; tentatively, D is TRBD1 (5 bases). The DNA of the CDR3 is TGCGCCAGCAGCACGGGGGGGGAAGGCTACACCTTC. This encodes CASSTGGEGYTF. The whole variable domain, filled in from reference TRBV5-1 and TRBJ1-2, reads KAGVTQTPRYLIKTRGQQVTLSCSPISGHRSVSWYQQTPGQGLQFLFEYFSETQRNKGNFPGRFSGRQFSNSRSEMNVSTLELGDSALYLCASSTGGEGYTFGSGTRLTVV.